A selection of T cell receptor beta chains follows, all from one sample in a study of blood T cell repertoires in COVID-19. Profiling relied on immunoSEQ multiplex PCR, and the TCRdb table lists in-frame clones only, not all of them. The data show tens of thousands of clones, roughly 81% seen once. The specimen was peripheral blood. The receptors were sampled from a woman in her 70s with acute or convalescent COVID-19. Both conserved end residues are part of each CDR3. D genes are given only for firm matches. The size entry is marked missing in some rows and otherwise reads once, few, many or a size class.

v_gene	j_gene	d_gene	abundance	CDR3aa	CDR3nt
TRBV5-8	TRBJ1-2	NA	few	CASSLGYRAGYTF	TGTGCCAGCAGCTTGGGGTACCGAGCCGGCTACACCTTC
TRBV5-4	TRBJ2-3	NA	NA	CASSWSTTSTDTQYF	TGTGCCAGCAGCTGGAGTACCACTAGCACAGATACGCAGTATTTT
TRBV25-1	TRBJ1-6	NA	few	CASSYGGGNSPLHF	TGTGCCAGCAGTTACGGGGGTGGTAATTCACCCCTCCACTTT
TRBV7-3	TRBJ2-5	NA	NA	CASSRSGRGTQETQYF	TGTGCCAGCAGCCGTTCAGGGCGAGGGACTCAAGAGACCCAGTACTTC
TRBV10-3	TRBJ1-5	TRBD1	NA	CAISGQGEGNQPQHF	TGTGCCATCAGTGGACAGGGTGAGGGGAATCAGCCCCAGCATTTT
TRBV10-3	TRBJ1-1	NA	NA	CAITEFRVTEAFF	TGTGCCATCACTGAATTCAGGGTCACTGAAGCTTTCTTT
TRBV28	TRBJ2-2	NA	NA	CASSSLLANTGELFF	TGTGCCAGCAGCTCCTTACTAGCGAACACCGGGGAGCTGTTTTTT
TRBV2	TRBJ1-5	TRBD1	NA	CASNQDRVGNQPQHF	TGTGCCAGCAACCAGGACAGGGTGGGCAATCAGCCCCAGCATTTT
TRBV25-1	TRBJ2-5	TRBD1	NA	CASTSGTGAGTQYF	TGTGCCAGCACCTCCGGGACAGGGGCTGGGACCCAGTACTTC
TRBV2	TRBJ2-5	NA	NA	CASSEARNQETQYF	TGTGCCAGCAGTGAAGCGCGCAACCAAGAGACCCAGTACTTC
TRBV12-3/TRBV12-4	TRBJ1-1	NA	NA	CASSQDRWTEAFF	TGTGCCAGCAGCCAAGATCGGTGGACTGAAGCTTTCTTT
TRBV30	TRBJ1-2	TRBD1	few	CAWSAGQTAGYGYTF	TGTGCCTGGAGTGCGGGACAGACGGCTGGCTATGGCTACACCTTC
TRBV7-2	TRBJ2-7	TRBD2	NA	CASSLMGGNSYEQYF	TGTGCCAGCAGCTTAATGGGGGGGAACTCCTACGAGCAGTACTTC
TRBV19	TRBJ1-2	TRBD1	NA	CASSWPDRAYGYTF	TGTGCCAGTAGTTGGCCGGACAGGGCTTATGGCTACACCTTC